The 30 T cell receptor beta chains given below trace back to one sample, sequenced in a study of T cell responses to AZD1222 COVID-19 vaccine. Assay: immunoSEQ multiplex PCR; the TCRdb copy retains only in-frame clones and omits some. The profile shows some 90,000 clones, roughly 85% of them singletons. Source: peripheral blood, taken on day 0 of AZD1222 vaccination. The receptors derive from an adult in good health.

This clone has a single count. The chain uses TRBV9 and TRBJ1-2, with 7 nucleotides matching TRBD1. CDR1 is SGDLS, CDR2 YYNGEE, per germline. This CDR3 has 15 residues. Trimming removed 4 bases from V and 2 bases from J; junction bases left unmatched: 8. Here the CDR3 reads CASSLMTGTNYGYTF. In nucleotides, the CDR3 is TGTGCCAGCAGCTTAATGACAGGGACAAACTATGGCTACACCTTC.

This clone was seen only a few times. The chain uses TRBV30 and TRBJ1-1; D uncertain. The CDR3 consists of 11 residues. Germline loops: CDR1 GTSNPN, CDR2 SVGIG (reference sequence). V lost 2 bases to trimming and J lost 6 bases, with 7 bases between them. In DNA, the CDR3 is TGTGCCTGGAGTAACCCCTCTGAAGCTTTCTTT. It translates to CAWSNPSEAFF.

This chain uses TRBV19 with TRBJ1-2; D gene unclear. Trimming removed 6 bases at V and 5 bases at J, with 19 bases between. Germline lookup yields CDR1 LNHDA and CDR2 SQIVND (reference sequence). CDR3 length: 15 amino acids. In DNA, the CDR3 is TGTGCCAGTAGGAGTAGCTCGGCGACCTGGTATGGCTACACCTTC. It yields the protein CASRSSSATWYGYTF.

This chain links TRBV19 with TRBJ1-4; D is perhaps TRBD1 (6 bases). CDR1 LNHDA and CDR2 SQIVND come from the germline V gene (reference sequence). V shed 7 bases and J shed 7 bases, with 16 bases lying between them. The CDR3 totals 14 residues. In DNA form, the CDR3 reads TGTGCCAGTAATCAGCGGGGGCTGGGTGAAAAACTGTTTTTT. Residues: CASNQRGLGEKLFF.

The chain employs TRBV27 and TRBJ1-1, with no clear D. Trimming took 3 bases from V and 5 from J, leaving 13 bases between them. The CDR3 runs to 14 residues. Germline lookup yields CDR1 MNHEY and CDR2 SMNVEV (reference sequence). This chain's CDR3 is CASSFGSPPTEAFF. The CDR3 DNA follows: TGTGCCAGCAGTTTCGGCAGTCCCCCAACTGAAGCTTTCTTT.

The chain carries TRBV6-5 and TRBJ2-1; TRBD2 matches 9 bases. The CDR3 is 15 residues long. The V and J ends lost 6 bases and 9 bases, in that order; junction bases with no gene match: 12. Germline V gives CDR1 MNHEY, CDR2 SVGAGI. The CDR3 here is CASSLRVAGESEQFF. CDR3 nucleotide sequence: TGTGCCAGCAGCCTACGGGTAGCGGGAGAGAGTGAGCAGTTCTTC.

V usage is TRBV12-3 or TRBV12-4 and J usage is TRBJ1-1, with 7 bases fitting TRBD1. This CDR3 region has 13 residues. The trim removed 4 bases at V and 7 bases at J, leaving 6 bases unmatched. The CDR3 here is CASSSRTGSEAFF. CDR3 bases: TGTGCCAGCAGTTCGAGGACAGGTAGTGAAGCTTTCTTT.

The chain recombines TRBV6-5 with TRBJ1-4, with D unresolved. This CDR3 contains 15 residues. Germline assignment: CDR1 MNHEY and CDR2 SVGAGI. Trimming shortened V by 0 bases and J by 3 bases, and 8 bases separated the two germline ends. CDR3 nucleotide sequence: TGTGCCAGCAGTTACTCAAGCAGCTCTAATGAAAAACTGTTTTTT. Translating it yields CASSYSSSSNEKLFF.

Points on this clone: A read error may produce the germline difference seen at one junction end. This chain links TRBV7-7 with TRBJ2-2, with D possibly matching TRBD1 (6 bases). This CDR3 comprises 18 residues. The germline V gene has CDR1 SSHAT and CDR2 FNYEAQ (reference sequence). The CDR3, as DNA: TGTGCTAGCAGTTTATGGGCCCCTACAGGGACCGACACCGGGGAGCTGTTTTTT. Translated: CASSLWAPTGTDTGELFF. The complete variable domain, with remaining parts taken from reference TRBV7-7 and TRBJ2-2, reads GAGVSQSPRYKVTKRGQDVTLRCDPISSHATLYWYQQALGQGPEFLTYFNYEAQPDKSGLPSDRFSAERPEGSISTLTIQRTEQRDSAMYRCASSLWAPTGTDTGELFFGEGSRLTVL.

The chain uses TRBV10-1 and TRBJ2-7, with a tentative D call TRBD2 (6 bases). V was clipped by 4 bases and J by 2 bases, with 9 bases between them. Germline values: CDR1 WNHNN, CDR2 SYGVQD (reference sequence). This CDR3 spans 13 amino acids. CDR3 amino acids: CASSVPGAYEQYF. In nucleotides, the CDR3 is TGCGCCAGCAGTGTTCCGGGAGCCTACGAGCAGTACTTC.

The gene calls are TRBV20-1 and TRBJ1-4, with D unclear. CDR1 DFQATT and CDR2 SNEGSKA come from the germline V gene (reference sequence). The CDR3 is made up of 11 amino acids. Between the trimmed V and J ends, which lost 5 bases and 8 bases, there was a span of 9 bases. CDR3 amino acids: CSAPGREKLFF. CDR3 nucleotide sequence: TGCAGTGCTCCCGGTAGGGAAAAACTGTTTTTT.

The chain couples TRBV7-9 to TRBJ1-3, with a possible D match to TRBD1 (5 bases). The CDR3 spans 16 residues. Germline V gene sequence: CDR1 SEHNR, CDR2 FQNEAQ (reference sequence). Trimming took 7 bases from V and 0 from J, leaving 16 bases between them. The CDR3 sequence: CASTPSGGGSGNTIYF. CDR3 bases: TGTGCCAGCACCCCGTCCGGGGGGGGCTCTGGAAACACCATATATTTT. Filled out from reference TRBV7-9 and TRBJ1-3, the complete variable domain reads DTGVSQNPRHKITKRGQNVTFRCDPISEHNRLYWYRQTLGQGPEFLTYFQNEAQLEKSRLLSDRFSAERPKGSFSTLEIQRTEQGDSAMYLCASTPSGGGSGNTIYFGEGSWLTVV.

The chain has TRBV5-8 and TRBJ1-2; D unresolved. The CDR3 extends over 12 amino acids. The V and J ends lost 1 base and 7 bases respectively, with 8 bases between them. The germline CDR1 and CDR2 sequences are SGHTS and YDEGEE. Here the CDR3 reads CASSLPGGGYTF. CDR3 in DNA: TGTGCCAGCAGCTTGCCGGGAGGTGGCTACACCTTC.

The V call is TRBV5-4, the J call TRBJ1-2; D not certain. Germline V CDR1 and CDR2: SGHNT, YYREEE (reference sequence). Between the trimmed V and J ends, which lost 3 bases and 4 bases, there was a span of 10 bases. The CDR3 runs 13 residues. CDR3 DNA sequence: TGTGCCAGCAGCTGGAGGACCGTCTATGGCTACACCTTC. Protein product: CASSWRTVYGYTF.

This sequence joins TRBV5-1 and TRBJ2-3; unclear D gene. CDR3 length: 12 residues. CDR1 SGHRS and CDR2 YFSETQ come from the germline V gene. Trimming stripped 2 bases from V and 5 bases from J, with 6 bases between. The CDR3 is CASSFREDTQYF. The CDR3 DNA follows: TGCGCCAGCAGCTTTAGAGAAGATACGCAGTATTTT.

V is TRBV6-6 and J is TRBJ2-2; D possibly corresponds to TRBD2 (6 bases). From germline, CDR1 is MNHNY and CDR2 SVGAGI (reference sequence). V lost 7 bases to trimming and J lost 5 bases, with 11 bases between them. The CDR3 totals 13 residues. The CDR3 sequence: CASILALTGELFF. CDR3 DNA sequence: TGTGCCAGCATTCTAGCGTTGACCGGGGAGCTGTTTTTT.

The chain carries TRBV27 and TRBJ2-2, with D unclear. Germline V gene lookup returns CDR1 MNHEY and CDR2 SMNVEV (reference sequence). This CDR3 region has 15 residues. Trimming pared 4 bases from V and 2 bases from J, leaving 11 bases between. CDR3 sequence (DNA): TGTGCCAGCAGTTCTAATGCACTTAACACCGGGGAGCTGTTTTTT. As protein: CASSSNALNTGELFF.

This chain uses TRBV11-2 with TRBJ2-7; no clear D gene. Germline assignment: CDR1 SGHAT and CDR2 FQNNGV. CDR3 length equals 16 residues. The V end lost 0 bases, the J end lost 2 bases, and 14 bases lay between the germline ends. The CDR3 sequence: CASSLEGVDFTYEQYF. As DNA, the CDR3 is TGTGCCAGCAGCTTAGAAGGCGTGGATTTCACCTACGAGCAGTACTTC.

The J gene is TRBJ2-7, the V gene TRBV2; 8 nucleotides match TRBD1. This CDR3 comprises 13 residues. V shed 9 bases, J shed 3 bases, and the junction held 7 bases outside the gene matches. Germline-derived CDR1 and CDR2 are SNHLY and FYNNEI. The CDR3 sequence is CARGGQEIYEQYF. CDR3 DNA: TGTGCCAGAGGGGGACAGGAGATCTACGAGCAGTACTTC. Full variable domain (missing parts from reference TRBV2 and TRBJ2-7): EPEVTQTPSHQVTQMGQEVILRCVPISNHLYFYWYRQILGQKVEFLVSFYNNEISEKSEIFDDQFSVERPDGSNFTLKIRSTKLEDSAMYFCARGGQEIYEQYFGPGTRLTVT.

The V and J genes are TRBV3-1 (or the pseudogene TRBV3-2) and TRBJ2-3; tentative D call: TRBD2 (6 bases). Between the trimmed V and J ends, which lost 4 bases and 0 bases, there was a span of 11 bases. Germline V CDR1 and CDR2: LGHDT, YNNKEL (reference sequence). CDR3 length equals 15 residues. CDR3 nucleotide sequence: TGTGCCAGCAGCCTACTAGCAGTTAGCACAGATACGCAGTATTTT. Its protein product is CASSLLAVSTDTQYF.

The V gene is TRBV19, the J gene TRBJ1-3, with 9 bases lining up with TRBD1. J gave up 2 bases and V 7 bases, and 3 bases lay outside the gene matches. The CDR3 runs to 14 residues. Looked up from germline, CDR1 is LNHDA and CDR2 is SQIVND (reference sequence). The CDR3 nucleotides read TGTGCCAGTAAACAGGGGGCGCCTGGAAACACCATATATTTT. It codes for CASKQGAPGNTIYF.

This chain uses TRBV29-1 with TRBJ2-3, with D maybe TRBD2 (6 bases). Germline loops: CDR1 SQVTM, CDR2 ANQGSEA. The CDR3 is 12 amino acids. The V end was cut by 2 bases, the J end by 8 bases, with 11 bases between. As DNA, the CDR3 is TGCAGCGTTGAACAGGCCGGGGGTACGCAGTATTTT. Translated: CSVEQAGGTQYF.

The rearrangement links TRBV5-1 to TRBJ1-1, with 7 bases matching TRBD1. Germline V gives CDR1 SGHRS, CDR2 YFSETQ. V trimming: 4 bases; J trimming: 2 bases; junction bases outside the gene matches: 11. The CDR3 contains 16 residues. As DNA, the CDR3 is TGCGCCAGCAGCATAAACCCCGGGACAGTCAACACTGAAGCTTTCTTT. Its protein is CASSINPGTVNTEAFF.

Here the CDR3 DNA reads TGTGCCAGCAGCCCGGCCCAGGGACAGGGTCGGAACACCGGGGAGCTGTTTTTT. It is translated as CASSPAQGQGRNTGELFF. The chain couples TRBV3-1 (or the pseudogene TRBV3-2) to TRBJ2-2; 9 bases align to TRBD1. CDR1 and CDR2 (germline): LGHDT, YNNKEL (reference sequence). V shed 4 bases, J shed 1 base, and the junction held 10 bases outside the gene matches. The CDR3 has 18 residues.

J is TRBJ2-2 and V is TRBV7-3; tentatively, D is TRBD2 (5 bases). V was pared by 4 bases and J by 5 bases, with 8 bases between. The CDR3 runs to 13 residues. Looked up from germline, CDR1 is SGHTA and CDR2 is FQGTGA. The CDR3 region has the DNA TGTGCCAGCAGCTATACTAGTACCGGGGAGCTGTTTTTT. Translating gives CASSYTSTGELFF.

The rearrangement uses TRBV29-1 and TRBJ2-3, with D perhaps assigned TRBD1 or TRBD2 (6 bases each). Germline-derived CDR1 and CDR2 are SQVTM and ANQGSEA. The V and J ends lost 7 bases and 2 bases respectively, with 19 bases between them. The CDR3 sequence is 15 residues long. CDR3 DNA: TGCAGCGCCTTACCAAGGGGGGCCCACACAGATACGCAGTATTTT. This translates into CSALPRGAHTDTQYF.

The gene calls are TRBV18 and TRBJ2-5; TRBD2 matches 11 bases. The trim removed 3 bases at V and 5 bases at J, leaving 8 bases unmatched. The length of the CDR3 is 16 residues. The germline V gene encodes CDR1 KGHSH and CDR2 LQKENI. The CDR3 here is CASSPSGTSGRETQYF. The CDR3 DNA reads TGTGCCAGCTCACCTTCCGGGACTAGCGGTCGGGAGACCCAGTACTTC.

V gene TRBV19 combines with J gene TRBJ1-1; D remains unclear. The CDR3 length is 12 residues. Looked up from germline, CDR1 is LNHDA and CDR2 is SQIVND (reference sequence). Here the CDR3 reads CAPLRDNTEAFF. The CDR3 coding sequence is TGTGCTCCTCTGAGGGATAACACTGAAGCTTTCTTT.

The rearrangement joins TRBV28 to TRBJ1-2; D is uncertain. The V gene's germline CDR1 is MDHEN and CDR2 SYDVKM. The CDR3 totals 13 residues. V was cut by 1 base and J by 7 bases, with 10 bases left in between. In DNA form, the CDR3 reads TGTGCCAGCAGTTTATTGCGGAAAGGTGGCTACACCTTC. Translating gives CASSLLRKGGYTF.

J is TRBJ2-5 and V is TRBV7-8, with no clear D. Germline CDR1 SGHVS, CDR2 FQNEAQ. Trimming cost V 4 bases and J 0 bases, with 9 bases left between them. CDR3 length: 14 residues. The CDR3 DNA reads TGTGCCAGCAGCTCAAGGCGGAACCAAGAGACCCAGTACTTC. This sequence encodes CASSSRRNQETQYF.